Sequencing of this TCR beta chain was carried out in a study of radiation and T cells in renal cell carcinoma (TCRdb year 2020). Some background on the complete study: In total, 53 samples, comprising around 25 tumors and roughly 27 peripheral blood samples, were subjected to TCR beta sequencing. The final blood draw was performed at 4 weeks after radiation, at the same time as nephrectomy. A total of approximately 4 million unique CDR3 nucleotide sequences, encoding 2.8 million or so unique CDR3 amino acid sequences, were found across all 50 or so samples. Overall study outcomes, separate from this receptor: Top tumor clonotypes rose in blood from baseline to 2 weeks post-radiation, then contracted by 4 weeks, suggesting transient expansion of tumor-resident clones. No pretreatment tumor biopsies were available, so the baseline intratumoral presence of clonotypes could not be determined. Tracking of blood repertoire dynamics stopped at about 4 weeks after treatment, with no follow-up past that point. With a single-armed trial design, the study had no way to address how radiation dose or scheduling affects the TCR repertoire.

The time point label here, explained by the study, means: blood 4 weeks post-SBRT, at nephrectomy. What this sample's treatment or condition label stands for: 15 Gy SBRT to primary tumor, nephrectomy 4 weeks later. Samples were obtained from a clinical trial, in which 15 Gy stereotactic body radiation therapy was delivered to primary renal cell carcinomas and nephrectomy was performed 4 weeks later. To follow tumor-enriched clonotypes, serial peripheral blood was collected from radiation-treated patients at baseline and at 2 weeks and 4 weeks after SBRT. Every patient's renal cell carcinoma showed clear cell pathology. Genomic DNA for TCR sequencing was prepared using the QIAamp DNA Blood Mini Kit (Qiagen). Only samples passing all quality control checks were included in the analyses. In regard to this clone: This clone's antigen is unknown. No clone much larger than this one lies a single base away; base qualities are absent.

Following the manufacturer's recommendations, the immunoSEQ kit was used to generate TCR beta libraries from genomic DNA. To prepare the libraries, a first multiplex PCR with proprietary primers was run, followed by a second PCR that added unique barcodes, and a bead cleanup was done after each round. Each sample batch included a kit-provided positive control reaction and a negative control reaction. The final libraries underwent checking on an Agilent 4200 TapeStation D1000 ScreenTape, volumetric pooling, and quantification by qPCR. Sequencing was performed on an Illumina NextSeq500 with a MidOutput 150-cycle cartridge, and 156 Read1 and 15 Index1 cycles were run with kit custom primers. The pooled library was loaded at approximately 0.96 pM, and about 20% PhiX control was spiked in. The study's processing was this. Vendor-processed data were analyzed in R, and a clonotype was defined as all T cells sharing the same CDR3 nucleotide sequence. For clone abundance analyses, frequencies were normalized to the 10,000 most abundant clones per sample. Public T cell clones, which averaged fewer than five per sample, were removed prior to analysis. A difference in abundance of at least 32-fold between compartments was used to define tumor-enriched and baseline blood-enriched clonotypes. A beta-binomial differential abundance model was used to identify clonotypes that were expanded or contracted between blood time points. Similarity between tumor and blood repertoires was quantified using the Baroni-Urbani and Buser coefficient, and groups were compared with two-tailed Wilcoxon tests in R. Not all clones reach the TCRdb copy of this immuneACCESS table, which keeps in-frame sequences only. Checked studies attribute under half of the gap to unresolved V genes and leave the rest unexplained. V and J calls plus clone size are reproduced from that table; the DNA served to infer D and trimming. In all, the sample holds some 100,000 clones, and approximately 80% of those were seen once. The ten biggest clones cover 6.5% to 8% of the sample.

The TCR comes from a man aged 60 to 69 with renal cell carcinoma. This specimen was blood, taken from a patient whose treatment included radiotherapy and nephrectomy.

Here the CDR3 is given as CASSLAPDSNRIQYF. The nucleotides read TGTGCCAGCAGCTTGGCCCCCGACAGTAATCGCATTCAGTACTTC. The rearrangement combines TRBV5-5 with TRBJ2-4, and possibly TRBD1, on 5 matching bases. At the junction V is shortened by 0 bases and J by 9 bases, with 16 bases in between. CDR1 and CDR2 are drawn from the germline V gene (reference sequence): SGHKS, YYEKEE. The CDR3, from cysteine to phenylalanine, totals 15 residues. The kept DNA is CDR3 alone, 45 bases in frame from the first base.